This T cell receptor beta chain was recorded in a study of cytomegalovirus exposure and HLA in healthy donors. CDR1 and CDR2 from the germline V gene are SGHNT and YENEEA. This CDR3 is 13 amino acids long. V was clipped by 5 bases and J by 8 bases, with 12 bases between them. The PCR employed 60 Vbeta primers together with 13 Jbeta primers. Profiling relied on immunoSEQ multiplex PCR, and the TCRdb table lists in-frame clones only, not all of them. The table lists about 200,000 clones, approximately 79% of them singletons. The receptor was derived from a girl under 18 in good health and CMV-seropositive. The gene calls are TRBV11-3 and TRBJ1-4; D is perhaps TRBD1 (6 bases). The sample taken for sequencing was PBMCs. CDR3: CASSHREHEKLFF. In DNA, the CDR3 is TGTGCCAGCAGCCACAGGGAGCACGAAAAACTGTTTTTT.